This TCR beta chain is from a study of T cells expressing NK-cell markers. As for the study in general: It was sorted CD3+CD56+NKG2C+, CD3+CD56+NKG2C- and CD3+CD56-NKG2C+ T cells that supplied the TCR beta repertoires.

As regards this clonotype: Its antigen is as yet unknown.

Germline V gene lookup returns CDR1 KGHDR and CDR2 SFDVKD. The CDR3 has 13 amino acids. Using the 5' RACE reads, TCRdb records one entry per CDR3 protein without DNA. The sample totals about 260,000 distinct CDR3 sequences. Study-level results: Whether expanded NKG2C+ T cell clones were HCMV-specific remained unclear. Of CD8+ T cells, about 1.0-8% belonged to dominant NKG2C+ clonotypes in six donors.

This TCR was recovered from a man younger than 30 in good health. The source material was blood T cells: a sorted CD56 or NKG2C T cell subset, CD4+ or CD8+ T cells, or bulk PBMC T cells (not recorded which). This chain uses TRBV24-1 with TRBJ2-1; TCRdb's D call of TRBD1 is untestable without DNA. CDR3 in amino acids: CATAGPRGNEQFF.